This TCR beta chain stems from a study of cytotoxic CD8 clonotypes in ibrutinib-treated CLL. The V and J ends lost 3 bases and 0 bases respectively, with 15 bases between them. CDR3 length equals 15 residues. Germline CDR1 is SQVTM and CDR2 is ANQGSEA. General study points: Samples were collected at differing times from sustained-remission and progressing patients.

This clone was observed a handful of times. Its cognate antigen is unknown. The method was immunoSEQ multiplex PCR; TCRdb's version includes in-frame clones alone and lacks a portion of them. The sample includes roughly 330,000 clones, around 66% of them seen just once. The clonotype comes from a human donor with chronic lymphocytic leukemia. The chain employs TRBV29-1 and TRBJ2-7, with D possibly being TRBD1 or TRBD2 (5 bases each). Material: PBMCs, obtained after 36 months of ibrutinib treatment. CDR3 DNA: TGCAGCGTTGATTCTCGGGGCGGGTACTCCTACGAGCAGTACTTC. It is translated as CSVDSRGGYSYEQYF.